The 14 T cell receptor beta chains in this list originate from one sample, sequenced in a study of cytomegalovirus exposure and HLA in healthy donors. The PCR made use of 60 Vbeta and 13 Jbeta primers. The table came from immunoSEQ multiplex PCR; TCRdb's copy has only in-frame clones and leaves some out. The sample consists of about 130,000 clones, approximately 81% of them appearing once. Sequencing was carried out using PBMCs. The receptors originated from a man aged 18 to 29 in good health and CMV-seronegative.

V usage is TRBV6-1 and J usage is TRBJ1-1; TRBD1 might be the D (6 bases). The CDR3 consists of 13 residues. CDR1 and CDR2 (germline): MNHNS, SASEGT. V lost 7 bases and J lost 4, with 13 bases in between. The chain's CDR3 is CASTITQGTEAFF. DNA of the CDR3: TGTGCCAGCACCATCACACAGGGCACTGAAGCTTTCTTT.

A few counts support this clone. The chain uses TRBV6-5 and TRBJ1-1; D is unresolved. The V and J ends lost 0 bases and 0 bases respectively, with 8 bases between them. CDR3 size: 15 residues. Germline lookup yields CDR1 MNHEY and CDR2 SVGAGI. The CDR3 sequence is CASSYSNRVNTEAFF. CDR3 sequence (DNA): TGTGCCAGCAGTTACTCGAATCGGGTGAACACTGAAGCTTTCTTT.

About this clone: Sequence at one end of the junction differs from germline and may be a read error. The V call is TRBV6-6, the J call TRBJ2-5; TRBD2 is a possible D gene (6 bases). Germline V gene data show CDR1 as MNHNY and CDR2 as SVGAGI (reference sequence). CDR3 size: 15 residues. The CDR3, as DNA: TGTGCCAGCGGGGAGATGGGGGGAAACCAAGAGGCCCAGTACTTC. Translated, it gives CASGEMGGNQEAQYF.

V usage is TRBV7-9 and J usage is TRBJ2-1; TRBD2 might be the D (6 bases). V lost 3 bases and J lost 15, with 18 bases in between. This CDR3 spans 13 amino acids. CDR1 and CDR2 from the germline V gene are SEHNR and FQNEAQ (reference sequence). CDR3 bases: TGTGCCAGCAGCTTTCCTGAGACTAGTGAGTTGTTCTTC. Translated: CASSFPETSELFF. The variable domain in full, completed from reference TRBV7-9 and TRBJ2-1, reads DTGVSQNPRHKITKRGQNVTFRCDPISEHNRLYWYRQTLGQGPEFLTYFQNEAQLEKSRLLSDRFSAERPKGSFSTLEIQRTEQGDSAMYLCASSFPETSELFFGPGTRLTVL.

CDR3 sequence: CASSIGGKKLFF. CDR3 nucleotide sequence: TGTGCCAGTAGTATAGGTGGCAAAAAACTGTTTTTT. The V call is TRBV19, the J call TRBJ1-4; D is unresolved. Trimming took 1 base from V and 9 from J, leaving 6 bases between them. The CDR3 consists of 12 residues. CDR1 and CDR2 (germline): LNHDA, SQIVND (reference sequence).

The chain employs TRBV28 and TRBJ2-5; possible D gene TRBD2, 5 bases. CDR3 length equals 10 residues. CDR1 and CDR2 (germline): MDHEN, SYDVKM. The germline V and J ends were trimmed by 10 bases and 4 bases, with 7 bases remaining between them. CDR3 nucleotides: TGTGCCATCGGAGGAGAGACCCAGTACTTC. Translating gives CAIGGETQYF.

The V call is TRBV4-2, the J call TRBJ2-1; D is possibly TRBD1 (6 bases). This CDR3 comprises 13 residues. The germline V gene has CDR1 LGHNA and CDR2 YNFKEQ. The ends were cut back, 0 bases at V and 9 bases at J, with 9 bases in the middle. The CDR3 coding sequence is TGTGCCAGCAGCCAAGAGGGGGCGCGTGAGCAGTTCTTC. Protein product: CASSQEGAREQFF.

The chain combines TRBV7-8 with TRBJ2-2; D is possibly TRBD2 (5 bases). V gave up 2 bases and J gave up 2 bases, with 12 bases separating them. The CDR3 is 16 amino acids. Germline loops: CDR1 SGHVS, CDR2 FQNEAQ. The CDR3 bases are TGTGCCAGCAGCTTACGCGACTACCCCAACACCGGGGAGCTGTTTTTT. As protein: CASSLRDYPNTGELFF.

In nucleotides, the CDR3 is TGTGCCAGCTCACCACGGGGCAGCGAAACTGAAGCTTTCTTT. Translated, it gives CASSPRGSETEAFF. The chain joins TRBV18 to TRBJ1-1; D perhaps matches TRBD1 (5 bases). Germline values: CDR1 KGHSH, CDR2 LQKENI. Trimming cost V 1 base and J 5 bases, with 11 bases left between them. This CDR3 is 14 amino acids long. Together with reference TRBV18 and TRBJ1-1, the CDR3 gives the full variable domain: NAGVMQNPRHLVRRRGQEARLRCSPMKGHSHVYWYRQLPEEGLKFMVYLQKENIIDESGMPKERFSAEFPKEGPSILRIQQVVRGDSAAYFCASSPRGSETEAFFGQGTRLTVV.

This clone was found a few times. This sequence joins TRBV5-1 and TRBJ1-5; no definite D call. The CDR3 is 15 residues long. Germline CDR1 and CDR2: SGHRS and YFSETQ. V was clipped by 4 bases and J by 2 bases, with 13 bases between them. The CDR3 DNA reads TGCGCCAGCAGCCCTCGGGGAGGCCGCAATCAGCCCCAGCATTTT. Protein product: CASSPRGGRNQPQHF.

This clone was seen once. The J gene is TRBJ2-1, the V gene TRBV7-3; D uncertain. Looked up from germline, CDR1 is SGHTA and CDR2 is FQGTGA. V lost 5 bases, J lost 9 bases, and 14 bases lay in between. The CDR3 consists of 13 residues. CDR3 coding DNA: TGTGCCAGCAGCGTAGCCCCACGGAGTGAGCAGTTCTTC. It is translated as CASSVAPRSEQFF.

Turning to this clone: The sample holds other DNA sequences that translate to the same CDR3. The V gene is TRBV5-1, the J gene TRBJ2-7; the match to TRBD1 covers 8 bases. The CDR3 covers 15 residues. The germline CDR1 and CDR2 sequences are SGHRS and YFSETQ. J lost 5 bases, V lost 0 bases, and 7 bases had no gene match. The CDR3 region has the DNA TGCGCCAGCAGCTTGGCCCCAGGGGGCGGGAACGAGCAGTACGTC. Residues: CASSLAPGGGNEQYV.

This clone was seen a handful of times. The V and J genes are TRBV30 and TRBJ1-1; 11 bases line up with TRBD1. The CDR3 covers 14 residues. Per the germline V gene, CDR1 is GTSNPN and CDR2 is SVGIG (reference sequence). Unmatched junction bases numbered 2, after V lost 5 bases and J lost 0 bases. The CDR3 sequence: CAWWTGGLNTEAFF. CDR3 bases: TGTGCCTGGTGGACAGGGGGCTTGAACACTGAAGCTTTCTTT.

The J gene is TRBJ2-3, the V gene TRBV5-1, with D tentatively TRBD1 (6 bases). Germline lookup yields CDR1 SGHRS and CDR2 YFSETQ. This CDR3 spans 14 amino acids. Trimming pared 2 bases from V and 5 bases from J, leaving 12 bases between. The CDR3 region is CASSLQGVIDTQYF. The CDR3 DNA is TGCGCCAGCAGCTTACAGGGTGTAATAGATACGCAGTATTTT.